The entry below gives a single T cell receptor beta chain sequence along with its context. The V end lost 0 bases, the J end lost 10 bases, and 13 bases lay between the germline ends. The CDR3 runs to 14 residues. Germline values: CDR1 SGDLS, CDR2 YYNGEE. The data originate from a study of blood T cell repertoires in COVID-19. About the study: Some COVID-19 samples were acute and others convalescent; all came from the United States, Italy and Spain.

The method was immunoSEQ multiplex PCR; TCRdb's version includes in-frame clones alone and lacks a portion of them. The data contain a few hundred thousand clones, 70% to 90% of them singletons. Sequenced: peripheral blood. The clonotype originates from a man aged 50 or older with COVID-19, enrolled during active disease. This chain uses TRBV9 with TRBJ2-2, with a tentative D call TRBD1 (5 bases). CDR3 amino acids: CASSVVTDKAELFF. CDR3 coding DNA: TGTGCCAGCAGCGTAGTTACGGACAAGGCGGAGCTGTTTTTT.